These 29 T cell receptor beta chains originate from one sample sequenced in a study of T cell responses to AZD1222 COVID-19 vaccine. Some clones are missing from TCRdb's copy, which holds only in-frame ones; the method was immunoSEQ multiplex PCR. This sample carries about 150,000 clones, about 89% of them seen once, and the ten largest clones take 4.5% to 6.5%. The sequencing used peripheral blood, collected on day 0 of AZD1222 vaccination. The receptors here all came from an adult in good health.

J is TRBJ2-1 and V is TRBV7-9; 8 bases align to TRBD1. CDR3 size: 17 residues. V dropped 1 base and J dropped 9; count of bases not matched to a gene: 14. Germline CDR1 is SEHNR and CDR2 is FQNEAQ (reference sequence). In DNA, the CDR3 is TGTGCCAGCAGCTTAGGAGCGGACAGGGTTGCTAGAGGTGAGCAGTTCTTC. Protein product: CASSLGADRVARGEQFF.

The chain is built from TRBV18 and TRBJ1-1, with D perhaps TRBD1 (5 bases). CDR1 and CDR2 from the germline V gene are KGHSH and LQKENI. CDR3 size: 13 residues. V lost 7 bases and J lost 4, with 13 bases in between. The CDR3 region has the DNA TGTGCCAGCTTTCCGACAGAGGGCACTGAAGCTTTCTTT. Its translation: CASFPTEGTEAFF.

The CDR3 DNA sequence: TGTGCCAGCAGTACCCGGGACAGGGGGCTAGACGAAAAACTGTTTTTT. Translation gives CASSTRDRGLDEKLFF. The V gene is TRBV28, the J gene TRBJ1-4; 12 bases match TRBD1. The CDR3 loop spans 16 amino acids. Looked up from germline, CDR1 is MDHEN and CDR2 is SYDVKM. Trimming at V came to 5 bases and at J to 8 bases, leaving 9 bases not matched to a gene.

This chain links TRBV11-2 with TRBJ1-2, with D uncertain. CDR1 is SGHAT and CDR2 is FQNNGV in the germline V gene. The CDR3 covers 12 residues. V was cut by 3 bases and J by 8 bases, with 10 bases left in between. The CDR3 protein is CASSLEVGGYTF. The CDR3 coding sequence is TGTGCCAGCAGCTTGGAGGTTGGGGGCTACACCTTC.

The chain couples TRBV6-6 to TRBJ1-6; 7 positions agree with TRBD1. With 4 bases clipped from V and 6 bases from J, the junction kept 3 bases outside the gene matches. The CDR3 runs to 14 residues. Germline CDR1 MNHNY, CDR2 SVGAGI (reference sequence). This CDR3 is CASSWDSGNSPLHF. The CDR3 DNA reads as TGTGCCAGCAGTTGGGACAGTGGTAATTCACCCCTCCACTTT.

The chain recombines TRBV10-2 with TRBJ1-4; 10 bases align to TRBD1. Germline V gives CDR1 WSHSY, CDR2 SAAADI. Unmatched junction bases numbered 5, after V lost 6 bases and J lost 7 bases. There are 14 residues in the CDR3. CDR3 sequence (DNA): TGCGCCAGCAGCCCCGGGACAGGGGTTGAAAAACTGTTTTTT. Translated, it gives CASSPGTGVEKLFF.

The chain couples TRBV4-1 to TRBJ2-7; D is undetermined. The CDR3 contains 15 residues. Germline V gene data show CDR1 as MGHRA and CDR2 as YSYEKL. V gave up 1 base and J gave up 0 bases, with 10 bases separating them. In DNA form, the CDR3 reads TGCGCCAGCAGCCAAGGACCAGCTGACTCCTACGAGCAGTACTTC. The encoded protein is CASSQGPADSYEQYF.

V and J are TRBV28 and TRBJ2-7, with a weak D call TRBD2 (5 bases). Germline values: CDR1 MDHEN, CDR2 SYDVKM. CDR3 length: 17 residues. V was trimmed by 3 bases and J by 3 bases, leaving 21 bases between them. The CDR3 is CASSFPWRTGIHYEQYF. As DNA, the CDR3 is TGTGCCAGCAGTTTCCCCTGGCGGACGGGAATACACTACGAGCAGTACTTC.

This CDR3 reads CASSAASGSYNEQFF. Written as DNA, the CDR3 is TGTGCCAGTAGTGCCGCAAGTGGCTCCTACAATGAGCAGTTCTTC. The chain is built from TRBV19 and TRBJ2-1; D is unresolved. CDR1 is LNHDA and CDR2 is SQIVND in the germline V gene (reference sequence). CDR3 length: 15 residues. With 5 bases removed from V and 0 bases from J, the gap between germline ends came to 11 bases.

J is TRBJ2-2 and V is TRBV6-6; D gene uncertain. Trimming took 0 bases from V and 7 from J, leaving 9 bases between them. This CDR3 spans 14 amino acids. Germline V gives CDR1 MNHNY, CDR2 SVGAGI (reference sequence). The CDR3 DNA reads TGTGCCAGCAGTTACTCTTGGACGGGCGGGGAGCTGTTTTTT. Its translation: CASSYSWTGGELFF.

The sample holds one count of this clone. The V call is TRBV5-3, the J call TRBJ2-7; 11 bases line up with TRBD2. TRBV5-3 is known as an ORF, though its function is uncertain. Unmatched junction bases numbered 3, after V lost 0 bases and J lost 4 bases. The CDR3 length is 15 residues. The CDR3: CARSLGLAGRYEQYF. DNA of the CDR3: TGTGCCAGAAGCTTGGGACTAGCGGGGCGGTACGAGCAGTACTTC.

The gene calls are TRBV6-2 or TRBV6-3 and TRBJ2-7, with 10 bases identical to TRBD2. J gave up 2 bases and V 6 bases, and 7 bases lay outside the gene matches. There are 15 residues in the CDR3. In germline, CDR1 is MNHEY, CDR2 SVGEGT. The CDR3 DNA reads as TGTGCCAGCAGCGAACTAGCGGGATCGGCCTACGAGCAGTACTTC. Translated: CASSELAGSAYEQYF.

This chain connects TRBV24-1 to TRBJ2-2; perhaps TRBD1 as D (5 bases). Germline CDR1 KGHDR, CDR2 SFDVKD. The CDR3 length is 15 residues. V lost 4 bases to trimming and J lost 0 bases, with 8 bases between them. The CDR3 DNA reads TGTGCCACCAGTGAACACAGGCCGAACACCGGGGAGCTGTTTTTT. It codes for CATSEHRPNTGELFF.

The CDR3 nucleotides read TGTGCCAGCAGCGCAGACGGGAGCTCTGGAAACACCATATATTTT. Translated, it gives CASSADGSSGNTIYF. V usage is TRBV9 and J usage is TRBJ1-3; D is uncertain. V gave up 3 bases and J gave up 0 bases, with 10 bases separating them. The CDR3 totals 15 residues. CDR1 and CDR2 (germline): SGDLS, YYNGEE.

The V and J genes are TRBV20-1 and TRBJ2-5, with D tentatively TRBD2 (6 bases). Germline loops: CDR1 DFQATT, CDR2 SNEGSKA (reference sequence). The CDR3 runs to 15 residues. V lost 3 bases, J lost 4 bases, and 18 bases lay in between. CDR3 sequence: CSASDPLGSGETQYF. The CDR3 bases are TGCAGTGCTAGTGACCCTTTAGGTAGCGGAGAGACCCAGTACTTC.

This clone has only one observation. The V and J genes are TRBV6-4 and TRBJ2-1; no reliable D call. This CDR3 region has 16 residues. Germline V gene data show CDR1 as MRHNA and CDR2 as SNTAGT. Trimming cost V 2 bases and J 8 bases, with 19 bases left between them. The CDR3 DNA reads TGTGCCAGCAGTGACCCCAGTATTAGTCATCGCGATGAGCAGTTCTTC. It specifies CASSDPSISHRDEQFF.

The chain couples TRBV6-2 or TRBV6-3 to TRBJ1-2; the D gene is possibly TRBD1 (6 bases). V was cut by 4 bases and J by 4 bases, with 19 bases left in between. Looked up from germline, CDR1 is MNHEY and CDR2 is SVGEGT. This CDR3 is 16 amino acids long. CDR3 in DNA: TGTGCCAGCAGTTCTCGACCGCATACAGGGATCTATGGCTACACCTTC. It specifies CASSSRPHTGIYGYTF.

The rearrangement links TRBV28 to TRBJ1-2; the D gene is possibly TRBD1 (6 bases). Germline V lookup: CDR1 MDHEN, CDR2 SYDVKM. This CDR3 region has 13 residues. Trimming cost V 7 bases and J 2 bases, with 11 bases left between them. CDR3 region: CASTFQGNYGYTF. The CDR3 region has the DNA TGTGCCAGCACCTTCCAGGGGAACTATGGCTACACCTTC.

CDR3 sequence: CASSLFGTSEYNEQFF. DNA for the CDR3: TGCGCCAGCAGCTTGTTCGGGACTAGCGAGTACAATGAGCAGTTCTTC. V is TRBV5-1 and J is TRBJ2-1, with 10 nucleotides matching TRBD2. V shed 1 base, J shed 4 bases, and the junction held 5 bases outside the gene matches. Looked up from germline, CDR1 is SGHRS and CDR2 is YFSETQ. The CDR3 length is 16 residues.

The chain uses TRBV28 and TRBJ1-2; TRBD1 matches 7 bases. From germline, CDR1 is MDHEN and CDR2 SYDVKM. Trimming cost V 7 bases and J 5 bases; bases outside gene matches: 13. The CDR3 covers 15 residues. CDR3 residues: CASTDRRGVGYGYTF. The DNA for the CDR3 is TGTGCCAGCACCGACCGCAGGGGGGTTGGGTATGGCTACACCTTC.

The gene calls are TRBV27 and TRBJ1-6; 9 bases agree with TRBD1. Germline V gene sequence: CDR1 MNHEY, CDR2 SMNVEV (reference sequence). The V segment lost 6 bases and the J segment 9 bases; nucleotides outside the gene matches: 9. CDR3 size: 15 residues. The CDR3 DNA reads as TGTGCCAGCAGCCTCGGACAGGGGATGCGTTCACCCCTCCACTTT. Its translation is CASSLGQGMRSPLHF.

This clone appeared a single time. The chain joins TRBV6-1 to TRBJ1-2, with D maybe TRBD1 (6 bases). Deletions cut 0 bases from V and 8 bases from J, with 19 bases between. The CDR3 is made up of 16 amino acids. Germline CDR1 MNHNS, CDR2 SASEGT. The CDR3 spells CASSEAEGDPSWGYTF. The DNA of the CDR3 is TGTGCCAGCAGTGAAGCGGAGGGGGACCCCTCTTGGGGCTACACCTTC.

The genes are TRBV5-4 and TRBJ2-5; TRBD1 aligns across 7 bases. Losses at the gene ends were 0 bases for V and 5 bases for J; bases not matched to a gene: 10. The CDR3 totals 16 residues. Germline V gene lookup returns CDR1 SGHNT and CDR2 YYREEE (reference sequence). The CDR3 DNA sequence: TGTGCCAGCAGCTTGGCAAAGGGGGCGGTTTTGGAGACCCAGTACTTC. It specifies CASSLAKGAVLETQYF.

This chain uses TRBV5-6 with TRBJ1-2, with D unresolved. Trimming took off 3 bases at V and 3 bases at J, with 6 bases between the two ends. This CDR3 has 12 residues. Per germline, CDR1 SGHDT and CDR2 YYEEEE. CDR3 sequence: CASSSTYYGYTF. The CDR3 region has the DNA TGTGCCAGCAGCTCCACCTACTATGGCTACACCTTC.

The chain uses TRBV6-2 or TRBV6-3 and TRBJ1-2, with no clear D. Germline CDR1 reads MNHEY; CDR2 reads SVGEGT. The CDR3 runs 13 residues. Trimming pared 0 bases from V and 2 bases from J, leaving 4 bases between. The CDR3 spells CASSYSPNYGYTF. CDR3 in DNA: TGTGCCAGCAGTTACTCCCCCAACTATGGCTACACCTTC.

V and J are TRBV12-5 and TRBJ2-7; tentative D call: TRBD1 (6 bases). The V gene's germline CDR1 is LGHNT and CDR2 FRNRAP. The V gene lost 0 bases and the J gene lost 4 bases, with 22 bases spanning the gap. This CDR3 contains 18 residues. In nucleotides, the CDR3 is TGTGCTAGTGGTTTGGTACCCGACGGACAGTCTCCGACTTACGAGCAGTACTTC. Translating it yields CASGLVPDGQSPTYEQYF. The complete variable domain, with remaining parts taken from reference TRBV12-5 and TRBJ2-7, reads DARVTQTPRHKVTEMGQEVTMRCQPILGHNTVFWYRQTMMQGLELLAYFRNRAPLDDSGMPKDRFSAEMPDATLATLKIQPSEPRDSAVYFCASGLVPDGQSPTYEQYFGPGTRLTVT.

CDR3 amino acids: CASSRTSYGYTF. The CDR3 nucleotides are TGTGCCAGCAGCCGGACCTCCTATGGCTACACCTTC. The V gene is TRBV11-2, the J gene TRBJ1-2; D gene ambiguous. The CDR3 spans 12 residues. The V end lost 5 bases, the J end lost 4 bases, and 8 bases lay between the germline ends. Germline CDR1 SGHAT, CDR2 FQNNGV.

This clone showed up just once. The chain recombines TRBV7-2 with TRBJ2-7; 9 bases are shared with TRBD1. Germline loops: CDR1 SGHTA, CDR2 FQGNSA. V was clipped by 2 bases and J by 3 bases; unmatched bases: 5. The CDR3 has 15 residues. CDR3 coding DNA: TGTGCCAGCAGCTTACATAAGACAGGGGGCTACGAGCAGTACTTC. This sequence encodes CASSLHKTGGYEQYF.

This rearrangement joins TRBV4-2 to TRBJ1-2; D gene ambiguous. V shed 0 bases and J shed 0 bases, with 17 bases lying between them. Germline V gene sequence: CDR1 LGHNA, CDR2 YNFKEQ. This CDR3 spans 18 amino acids. Here the CDR3 reads CASSQEGLNPTTNYGYTF. CDR3 coding DNA: TGTGCCAGCAGCCAAGAAGGGCTTAATCCTACCACTAACTATGGCTACACCTTC.